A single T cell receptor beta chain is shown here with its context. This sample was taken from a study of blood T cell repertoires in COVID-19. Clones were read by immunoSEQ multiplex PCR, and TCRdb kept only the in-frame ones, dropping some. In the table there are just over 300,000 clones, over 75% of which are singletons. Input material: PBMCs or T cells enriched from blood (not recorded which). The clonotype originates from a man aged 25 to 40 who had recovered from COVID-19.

The CDR3 region is CASSPRRTSGTDTQYF. CDR3 DNA sequence: TGTGCCAGCTCACCGCGCAGGACTAGCGGGACAGATACGCAGTATTTT. The J gene is TRBJ2-3, the V gene TRBV18; 11 bases agree with TRBD2. Germline CDR1 KGHSH, CDR2 LQKENI. V shed 3 bases and J 3 bases; nucleotides not matched to a gene: 5. The CDR3 is 16 amino acids.